Listed below are T cell receptor beta chains from one sample, sequenced in a study of control samples from healthy donors and cancer patients. TCRdb's table, derived via immunoSEQ multiplex PCR, lists solely in-frame clones and lacks some. The data contain fewer than 70,000 clones, around 94% of them seen just once; the ten biggest clones take up approximately 4.3%. The sequenced material came from blood. The receptors stem from a man aged 30 to 39 in good health. Each CDR3 is given with its conserved first and last residue. Fields, in order: clone size, V gene, J gene, D gene, CDR3 protein, CDR3 DNA. D genes are given only for firm matches. Some rows have no size entry. The others give once, few or many, or a class for an expanded clone.

-	TRBV9	TRBJ2-7	-	CASSVDGLSSYEQYF	TGTGCCAGCAGCGTAGACGGGCTCAGCTCCTACGAGCAGTACTTC
-	TRBV19	TRBJ1-1	-	CASIRTASTEAFF	TGTGCCAGTATTCGTACAGCGTCGACTGAAGCTTTCTTT
once	TRBV28	TRBJ2-7	TRBD1	CASRDRDEQYF	TGTGCCAGTAGAGACAGGGACGAGCAGTACTTC
-	TRBV12-3/TRBV12-4	TRBJ2-7	-	CASSVSSYEQYF	TGTGCCAGCAGCGTCAGCTCCTACGAGCAGTACTTC
-	TRBV7-3	TRBJ1-1	-	CASSRDGETEAFF	TGTGCCAGCAGCCGAGACGGGGAGACTGAAGCTTTCTTT
-	TRBV7-9	TRBJ2-5	TRBD2	CASSPGLAGLYQETQYF	TGTGCCAGCAGCCCGGGACTAGCGGGATTGTACCAAGAGACCCAGTACTTC
-	TRBV7-9	TRBJ2-2	-	CASSPLGENTGELFF	TGTGCCAGCAGCCCCTTGGGGGAGAACACCGGGGAGCTGTTTTTT
-	TRBV6-5	TRBJ2-2	-	CASSDSFDPGELFF	TGTGCCAGCAGTGACTCCTTTGACCCCGGGGAGCTGTTTTTT
once	TRBV24-1	TRBJ1-1	-	CATSDFIRARNTEAFF	TGTGCCACCAGTGATTTCATCCGGGCCCGGAACACTGAAGCTTTCTTT
-	TRBV2	TRBJ2-3	TRBD2	CASSESRTSGLSTDTQYF	TGTGCCAGCAGTGAAAGTCGGACTAGCGGACTTAGCACAGATACGCAGTATTTT